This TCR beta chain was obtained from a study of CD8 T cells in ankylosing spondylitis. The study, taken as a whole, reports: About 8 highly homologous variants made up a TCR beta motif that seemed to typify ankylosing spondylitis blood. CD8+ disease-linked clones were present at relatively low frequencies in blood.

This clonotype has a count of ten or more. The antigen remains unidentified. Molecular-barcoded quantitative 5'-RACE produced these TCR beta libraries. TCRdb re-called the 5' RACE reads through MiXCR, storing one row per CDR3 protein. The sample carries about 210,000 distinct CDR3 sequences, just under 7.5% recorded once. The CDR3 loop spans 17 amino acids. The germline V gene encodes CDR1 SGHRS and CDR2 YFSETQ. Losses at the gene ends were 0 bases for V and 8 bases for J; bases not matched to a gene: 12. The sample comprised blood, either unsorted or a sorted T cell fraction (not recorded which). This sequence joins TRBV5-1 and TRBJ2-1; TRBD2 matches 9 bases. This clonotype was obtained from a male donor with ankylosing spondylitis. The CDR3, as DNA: TGCGCCAGCAGCTTGGAAGCGGGGGGATTCCAGGGCGATGAGCAGTTCTTC. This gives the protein CASSLEAGGFQGDEQFF.